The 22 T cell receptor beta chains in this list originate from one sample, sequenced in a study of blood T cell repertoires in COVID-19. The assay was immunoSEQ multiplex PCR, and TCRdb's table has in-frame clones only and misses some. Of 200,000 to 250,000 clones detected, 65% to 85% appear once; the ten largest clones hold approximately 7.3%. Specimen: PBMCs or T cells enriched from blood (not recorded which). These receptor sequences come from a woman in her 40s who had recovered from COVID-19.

This CDR3 reads CAVPGSSYNSPLHF. Written as DNA, the CDR3 is TGTGCAGTGCCCGGGAGCTCCTATAATTCACCCCTCCACTTT. J is TRBJ1-6 and V is TRBV28; D gene ambiguous. Germline V gives CDR1 MDHEN, CDR2 SYDVKM. The length of the CDR3 is 14 residues.

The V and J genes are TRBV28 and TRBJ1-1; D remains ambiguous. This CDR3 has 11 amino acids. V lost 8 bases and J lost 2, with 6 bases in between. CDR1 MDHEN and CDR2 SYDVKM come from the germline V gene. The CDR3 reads CASLTNTEAFF. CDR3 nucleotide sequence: TGTGCCAGCTTGACAAACACTGAAGCTTTCTTT.

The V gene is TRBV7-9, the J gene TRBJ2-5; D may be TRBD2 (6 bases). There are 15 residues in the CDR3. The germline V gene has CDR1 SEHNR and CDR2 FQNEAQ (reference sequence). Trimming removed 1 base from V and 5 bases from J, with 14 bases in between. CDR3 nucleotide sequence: TGTGCCAGCAGCTTAGGGGGGACTCCTGTGGAGACCCAGTACTTC. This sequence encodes CASSLGGTPVETQYF. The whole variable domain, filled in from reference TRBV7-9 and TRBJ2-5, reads DTGVSQNPRHKITKRGQNVTFRCDPISEHNRLYWYRQTLGQGPEFLTYFQNEAQLEKSRLLSDRFSAERPKGSFSTLEIQRTEQGDSAMYLCASSLGGTPVETQYFGPGTRLLVL.

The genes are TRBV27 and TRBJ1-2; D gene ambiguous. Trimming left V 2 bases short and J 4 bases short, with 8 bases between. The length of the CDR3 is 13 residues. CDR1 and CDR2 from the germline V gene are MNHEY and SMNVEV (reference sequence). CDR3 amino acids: CASSLEPGYGYTF. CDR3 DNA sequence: TGTGCCAGCAGTTTAGAGCCGGGCTATGGCTACACCTTC.

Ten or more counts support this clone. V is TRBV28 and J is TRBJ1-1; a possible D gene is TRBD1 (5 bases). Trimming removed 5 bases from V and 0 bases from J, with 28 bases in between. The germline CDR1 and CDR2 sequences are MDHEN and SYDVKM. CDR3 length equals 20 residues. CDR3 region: CASSGEETAPSTVMNTEAFF. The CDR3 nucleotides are TGTGCCAGCAGTGGGGAAGAGACAGCACCCTCAACAGTTATGAACACTGAAGCTTTCTTT.

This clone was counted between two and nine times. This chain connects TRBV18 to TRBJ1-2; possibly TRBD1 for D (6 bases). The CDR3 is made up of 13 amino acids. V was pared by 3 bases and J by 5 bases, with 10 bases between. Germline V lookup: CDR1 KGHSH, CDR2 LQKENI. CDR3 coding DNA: TGTGCCAGCTCACCCGACGGACAGTATGGCTACACCTTC. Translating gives CASSPDGQYGYTF.

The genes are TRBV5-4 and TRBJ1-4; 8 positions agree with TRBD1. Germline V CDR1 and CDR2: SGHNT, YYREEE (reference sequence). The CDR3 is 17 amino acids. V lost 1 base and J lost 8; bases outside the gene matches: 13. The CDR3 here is CASSLKQGDPLGEKLFF. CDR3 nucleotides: TGTGCCAGCAGCTTGAAACAGGGGGATCCATTAGGAGAAAAACTGTTTTTT. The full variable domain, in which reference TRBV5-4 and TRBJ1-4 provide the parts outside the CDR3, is ETGVTQSPTHLIKTRGQQVTLRCSSQSGHNTVSWYQQALGQGPQFIFQYYREEENGRGNFPPRFSGLQFPNYSSELNVNALELDDSALYLCASSLKQGDPLGEKLFFGSGTQLSVL.

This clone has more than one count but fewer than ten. The CDR3 sequence: CASSQRGSGPSSYNEQFF. CDR3 nucleotides: TGTGCCAGCAGCCAAAGGGGTAGCGGGCCGAGCTCCTACAATGAGCAGTTCTTC. The chain has TRBV3-1 (or the pseudogene TRBV3-2) and TRBJ2-1, with 7 bases matching TRBD2. The CDR3 is 18 amino acids. Germline values: CDR1 LGHDT, CDR2 YNNKEL (reference sequence). Unmatched junction bases numbered 10, after V lost 2 bases and J lost 0 bases.

The CDR3 nucleotides are TGTGCCAGCAGCCCCCACGGGACAGGGGTTTATGGCTACACCTTC. Encoded protein: CASSPHGTGVYGYTF. J is TRBJ1-2 and V is TRBV9; 10 nucleotides match TRBD1. With 4 bases clipped from V and 5 bases from J, the junction kept 8 bases outside the gene matches. Germline-derived CDR1 and CDR2 are SGDLS and YYNGEE. This CDR3 has 15 amino acids.

This chain's CDR3 is CASSYQGSYGYTF. The CDR3 nucleotides read TGTGCCAGCAGTTACCAGGGATCCTATGGCTACACCTTC. The V call is TRBV6-5, the J call TRBJ1-2, with a weak D call TRBD1 (5 bases). The V end was cut by 2 bases, the J end by 4 bases, with 8 bases between. The CDR3 consists of 13 residues. The germline gives CDR1 MNHEY, CDR2 SVGAGI.

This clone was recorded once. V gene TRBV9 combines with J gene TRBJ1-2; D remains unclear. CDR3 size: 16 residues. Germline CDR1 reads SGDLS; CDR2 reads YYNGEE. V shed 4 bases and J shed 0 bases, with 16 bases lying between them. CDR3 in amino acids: CASSPPGREANYGYTF. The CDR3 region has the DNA TGTGCCAGCAGCCCGCCGGGTCGGGAAGCTAACTATGGCTACACCTTC.

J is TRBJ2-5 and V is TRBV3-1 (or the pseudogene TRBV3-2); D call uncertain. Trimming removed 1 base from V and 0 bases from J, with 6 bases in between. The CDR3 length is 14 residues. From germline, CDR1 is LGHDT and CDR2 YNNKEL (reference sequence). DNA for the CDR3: TGTGCCAGCAGCCAAGCCCAGTACCAAGAGACCCAGTACTTC. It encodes CASSQAQYQETQYF.

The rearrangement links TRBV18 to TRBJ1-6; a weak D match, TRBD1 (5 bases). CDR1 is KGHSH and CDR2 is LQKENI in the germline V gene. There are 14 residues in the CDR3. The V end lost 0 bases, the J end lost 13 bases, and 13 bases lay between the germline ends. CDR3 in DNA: TGTGCCAGCTCACCACCAGGGGCCCCGATCCCCCTCCACTTT. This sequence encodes CASSPPGAPIPLHF.

This chain's CDR3 is CAWSVARGLAEETDTQYF. DNA for the CDR3: TGTGCCTGGAGTGTCGCCCGCGGACTAGCGGAAGAGACAGATACGCAGTATTTT. This chain uses TRBV30 with TRBJ2-3; 10 nucleotides match TRBD2. CDR1 GTSNPN and CDR2 SVGIG come from the germline V gene (reference sequence). The CDR3 loop spans 18 amino acids. Germline trimming cut 0 bases from V and 3 bases from J; bases unmatched to any gene: 12.

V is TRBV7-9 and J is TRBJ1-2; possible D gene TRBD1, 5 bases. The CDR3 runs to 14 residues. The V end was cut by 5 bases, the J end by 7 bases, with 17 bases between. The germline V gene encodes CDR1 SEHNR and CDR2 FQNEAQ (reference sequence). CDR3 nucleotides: TGTGCCAGCAGCCAGGGTAGGGGAACTGGTGGCTACACCTTC. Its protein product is CASSQGRGTGGYTF.

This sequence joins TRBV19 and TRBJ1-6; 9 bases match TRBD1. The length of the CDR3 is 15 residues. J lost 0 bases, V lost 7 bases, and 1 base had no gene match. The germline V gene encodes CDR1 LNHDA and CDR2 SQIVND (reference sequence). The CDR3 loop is CASKDRGSYNSPLHF. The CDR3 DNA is TGTGCCAGTAAGGACAGGGGCTCCTATAATTCACCCCTCCACTTT. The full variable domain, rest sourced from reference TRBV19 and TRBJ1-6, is DGGITQSPKYLFRKEGQNVTLSCEQNLNHDAMYWYRQDPGQGLRLIYYSQIVNDFQKGDIAEGYSVSREKKESFPLTVTSAQKNPTAFYLCASKDRGSYNSPLHFGNGTRLTVT.

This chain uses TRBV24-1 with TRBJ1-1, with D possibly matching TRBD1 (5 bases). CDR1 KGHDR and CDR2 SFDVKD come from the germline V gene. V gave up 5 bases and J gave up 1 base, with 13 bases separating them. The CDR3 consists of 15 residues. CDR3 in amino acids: CATSARGGTNTEAFF. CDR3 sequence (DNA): TGTGCCACCAGTGCCCGGGGGGGTACGAACACTGAAGCTTTCTTT.

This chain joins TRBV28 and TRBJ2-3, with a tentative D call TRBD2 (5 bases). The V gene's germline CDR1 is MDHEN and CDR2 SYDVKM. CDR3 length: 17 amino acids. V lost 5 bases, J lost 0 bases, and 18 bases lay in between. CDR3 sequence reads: CASSPPLGRTSTDTQYF. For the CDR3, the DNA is TGTGCCAGCAGTCCCCCCCTCGGACGGACTAGCACAGATACGCAGTATTTT.

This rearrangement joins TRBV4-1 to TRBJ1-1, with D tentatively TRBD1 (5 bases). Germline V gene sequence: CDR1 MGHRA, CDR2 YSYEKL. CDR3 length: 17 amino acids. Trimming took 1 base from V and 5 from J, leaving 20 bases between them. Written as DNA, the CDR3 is TGCGCCAGCAGCCAAGTTCCCAGGGATGGGTTAATGACTGAAGCTTTCTTT. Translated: CASSQVPRDGLMTEAFF.

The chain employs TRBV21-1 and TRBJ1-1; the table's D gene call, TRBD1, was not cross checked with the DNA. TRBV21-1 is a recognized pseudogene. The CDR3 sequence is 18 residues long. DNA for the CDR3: TGTGCCAGCAGCGCCCCCGAGGAGGACAGGGCCCGGCTCACTGAAGCTTTCTTT. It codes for CASSAPEEDRARLTEAFF.

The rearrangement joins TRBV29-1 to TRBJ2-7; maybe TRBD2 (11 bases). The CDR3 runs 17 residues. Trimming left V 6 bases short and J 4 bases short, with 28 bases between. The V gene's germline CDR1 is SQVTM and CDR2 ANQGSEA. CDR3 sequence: CSVPGTGVAGGPYEQYF. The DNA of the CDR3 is TGCAGCGTCCCCGGGACAGGGGTAGCGGGAGGGCCGTACGAGCAGTACTTC.

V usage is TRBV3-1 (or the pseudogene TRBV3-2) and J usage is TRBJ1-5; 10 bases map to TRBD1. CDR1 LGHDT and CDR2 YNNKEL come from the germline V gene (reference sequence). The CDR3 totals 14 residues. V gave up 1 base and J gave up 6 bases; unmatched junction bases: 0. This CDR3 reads CASSQGTGGQPQHF. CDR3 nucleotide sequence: TGTGCCAGCAGCCAAGGGACAGGGGGTCAGCCCCAGCATTTT.